Included here is one TCR beta chain sequence, with context. Followed longitudinally, the Seattle patients had been enrolled during active infection. Per the authors' pipeline: Scientists estimated how many nucleated cells there were by amplifying reference gene primers. Only in-frame clones appear in the TCRdb table, and some are missing; sequencing was by immunoSEQ multiplex PCR. D and trimming were read from the DNA, whereas the V and J calls and clone size are those reported in that table. In the table there are roughly 70,000 clones, 65% to 85% of which are singletons. Germline V CDR1 and CDR2: SGHTA, FQGNSA. The CDR3 spans 12 residues. V was pared by 6 bases and J by 9 bases, with 5 bases of the junction left unmatched. This entry belongs to a study of blood T cell repertoires in COVID-19. The overall study: Sites in the United States, Italy and Spain provided acute and convalescent COVID-19 samples. T cells, B-cell-depleted T cells, or PBMCs supplied cDNA or gDNA.

The sequence derives from a man aged 60-69 years with COVID-19, enrolled during active disease. Sequencing used peripheral blood. The V gene is TRBV7-2, the J gene TRBJ2-5, with 9 bases lining up with TRBD1. This chain's CDR3 is CASRVYRGPQYF. In nucleotides, the CDR3 is TGTGCCAGCAGAGTTTACAGGGGGCCCCAGTACTTC.